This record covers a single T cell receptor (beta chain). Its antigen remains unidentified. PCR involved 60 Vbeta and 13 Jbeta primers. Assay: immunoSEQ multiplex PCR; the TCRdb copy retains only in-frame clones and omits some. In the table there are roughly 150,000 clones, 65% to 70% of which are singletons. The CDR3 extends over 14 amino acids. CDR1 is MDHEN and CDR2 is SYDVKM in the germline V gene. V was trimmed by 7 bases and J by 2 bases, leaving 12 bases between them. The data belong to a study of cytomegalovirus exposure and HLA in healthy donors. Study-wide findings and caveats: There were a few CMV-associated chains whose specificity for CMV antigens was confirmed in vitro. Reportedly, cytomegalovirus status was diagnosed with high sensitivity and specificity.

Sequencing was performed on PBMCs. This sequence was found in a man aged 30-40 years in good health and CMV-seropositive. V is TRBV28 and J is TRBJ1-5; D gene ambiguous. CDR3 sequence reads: CASTPQLGNQPQHF. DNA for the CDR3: TGTGCCAGCACCCCGCAGTTGGGCAATCAGCCCCAGCATTTT.